The entry below describes one TCR beta chain. The target antigen is unknown. Sorting based on CD45RO/CCR7/CD25/CD127/CD95/CD27 separated CD4+ naive, central memory, regulatory and stem cell-like memory cells. This sample is drawn from a study of beta chain features in type 1 diabetes. General study results and limits: All four CD4+ subsets of Type 1 diabetes patients contained TCRB CDR3s that were moderately but significantly shorter.

Every isolated RNA sample was fully reverse transcribed, so sequencing captured expressed TCRB transcripts. This table comes from immunoSEQ multiplex PCR, and its TCRdb copy is limited to in-frame clones, with some not included. The sample holds over 350,000 clones, roughly 16% seen once. V lost 5 bases and J lost 4, with 6 bases in between. The CDR3 is 11 residues long. Germline assignment: CDR1 SQVTM and CDR2 ANQGSEA. The sequence was obtained from a woman aged 18-35 years in good health. The sequencing input was naive CD4+ T cells from blood. The chain links TRBV29-1 to TRBJ2-1; D is perhaps TRBD2 (5 bases). The CDR3 region is CSVRGYNEQFF. CDR3 coding DNA: TGCAGCGTTCGCGGGTACAATGAGCAGTTCTTC.